This T cell receptor (beta chain) came from a study of human T cells and chemical hapten exposure. Across the study: Small pooled library volume differences chiefly drove per-sample TCR yield variation.

This clonotype was seen repeatedly, ten times or more. The study extracted total RNA from unfractionated whole blood. The CDR3 is 13 amino acids. V was cut by 6 bases and J by 5 bases, with 13 bases left in between. CDR1 is SNHLY and CDR2 is FYNNEI in the germline V gene. Library preparation tagged each individual cDNA molecule with a unique molecular identifier. Original data processing: Sample TCR counts, which ranged from about 23,224 to 700,000, had a median of around 93,000. MiXCR, applied by TCRdb to the 5' RACE reads, yields one record per CDR3 protein. In this record, the V and J calls reflect TCRdb's handling and not the investigators' own analysis. The table includes roughly 81,000 distinct CDR3 sequences, roughly 15% detected once.

The TCR comes from a female donor in good health. This chain uses TRBV2 with TRBJ1-1; D is perhaps TRBD1 (5 bases). The CDR3 sequence is CASSYARVTEAFF. Here the CDR3 DNA reads TGTGCCAGCAGCTATGCCAGGGTGACTGAAGCTTTCTTT. Supplemented by reference TRBV2 and TRBJ1-1, the full variable domain reads EPEVTQTPSHQVTQMGQEVILRCVPISNHLYFYWYRQILGQKVEFLVSFYNNEISEKSEIFDDQFSVERPDGSNFTLKIRSTKLEDSAMYFCASSYARVTEAFFGQGTRLTVV.